This record concerns one T cell receptor beta chain sequence. The CDR3 is made up of 15 amino acids. The V segment lost 0 bases and the J segment 9 bases; nucleotides outside the gene matches: 3. The V gene's germline CDR1 is SQVTM and CDR2 ANQGSEA. Generated by immunoSEQ multiplex PCR, the TCRdb table keeps only in-frame clones and is missing some. The table includes over 35,000 clones, 85% to 90% detected once. The sample comes from a study of blood T cell repertoires in COVID-19. Sequencing was done on a sample of peripheral blood. The chain employs TRBV29-1 and TRBJ2-3; 16 bases fit TRBD2. The TCR originated in a man aged 55 to 70 with active or convalescent COVID-19. As DNA, the CDR3 is TGCAGCGTTGAAGATCCGGGACTAGCGGGGGGGACGCAGTATTTT. It yields the protein CSVEDPGLAGGTQYF.